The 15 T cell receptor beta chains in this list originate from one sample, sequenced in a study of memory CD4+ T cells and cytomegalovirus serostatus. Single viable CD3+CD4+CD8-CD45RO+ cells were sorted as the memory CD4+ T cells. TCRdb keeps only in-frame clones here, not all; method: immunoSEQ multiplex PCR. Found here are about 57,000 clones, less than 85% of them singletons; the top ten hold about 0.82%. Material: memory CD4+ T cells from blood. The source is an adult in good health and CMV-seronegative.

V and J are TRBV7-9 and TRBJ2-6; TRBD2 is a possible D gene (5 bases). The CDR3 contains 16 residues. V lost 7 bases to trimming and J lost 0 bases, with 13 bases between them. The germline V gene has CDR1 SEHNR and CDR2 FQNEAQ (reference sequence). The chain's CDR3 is CASTPGRDSGANVLTF. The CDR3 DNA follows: TGTGCCAGCACCCCCGGCCGGGACTCTGGGGCCAACGTCCTGACTTTC.

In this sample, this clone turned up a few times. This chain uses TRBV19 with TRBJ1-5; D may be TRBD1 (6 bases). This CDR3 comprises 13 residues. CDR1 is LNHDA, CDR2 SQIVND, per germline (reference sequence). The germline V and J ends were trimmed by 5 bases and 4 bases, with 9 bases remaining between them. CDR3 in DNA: TGTGCCAGTAGTTTACAGGGTAATCAGCCCCAGCATTTT. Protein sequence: CASSLQGNQPQHF.

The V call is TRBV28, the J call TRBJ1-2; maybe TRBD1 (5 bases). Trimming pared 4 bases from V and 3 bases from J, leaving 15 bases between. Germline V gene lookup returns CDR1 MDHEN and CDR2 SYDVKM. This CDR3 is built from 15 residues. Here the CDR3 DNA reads TGTGCCAGCAGTTCCCGGGGCGAAGACTACTATGGCTACACCTTC. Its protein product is CASSSRGEDYYGYTF.

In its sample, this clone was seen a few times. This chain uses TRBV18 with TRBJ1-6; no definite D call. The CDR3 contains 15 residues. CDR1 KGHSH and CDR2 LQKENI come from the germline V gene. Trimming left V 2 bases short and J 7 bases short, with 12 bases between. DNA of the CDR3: TGTGCCAGCTCACCATTGAAGGCGGACAATTCACCCCTCCACTTT. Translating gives CASSPLKADNSPLHF. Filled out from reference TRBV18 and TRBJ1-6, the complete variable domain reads NAGVMQNPRHLVRRRGQEARLRCSPMKGHSHVYWYRQLPEEGLKFMVYLQKENIIDESGMPKERFSAEFPKEGPSILRIQQVVRGDSAAYFCASSPLKADNSPLHFGNGTRLTVT.

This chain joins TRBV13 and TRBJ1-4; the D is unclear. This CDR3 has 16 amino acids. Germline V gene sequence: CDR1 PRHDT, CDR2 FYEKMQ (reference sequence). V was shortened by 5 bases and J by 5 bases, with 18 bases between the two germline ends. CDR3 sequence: CASSLQSRRMNEKLFF. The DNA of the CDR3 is TGTGCCAGCAGCCTTCAGTCCCGGAGGATGAATGAAAAACTGTTTTTT. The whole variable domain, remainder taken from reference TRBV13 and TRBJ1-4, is AAGVIQSPRHLIKEKRETATLKCYPIPRHDTVYWYQQGPGQDPQFLISFYEKMQSDKGSIPDRFSAQQFSDYHSELNMSSLELGDSALYFCASSLQSRRMNEKLFFGSGTQLSVL.

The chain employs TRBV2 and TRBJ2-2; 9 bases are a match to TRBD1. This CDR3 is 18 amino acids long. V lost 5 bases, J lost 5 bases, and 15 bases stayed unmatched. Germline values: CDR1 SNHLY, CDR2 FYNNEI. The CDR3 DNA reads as TGTGCCAGCAGTACCGGGACAGGGATGATGGTCCATACCGGGGAGCTGTTTTTT. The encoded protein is CASSTGTGMMVHTGELFF.

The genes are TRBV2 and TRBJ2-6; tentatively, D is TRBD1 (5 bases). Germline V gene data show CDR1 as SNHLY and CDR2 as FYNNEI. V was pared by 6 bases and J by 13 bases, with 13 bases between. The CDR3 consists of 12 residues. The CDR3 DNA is TGTGCCAGCAGGCCGACAGCGAAGGTCCTGACTTTC. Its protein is CASRPTAKVLTF.

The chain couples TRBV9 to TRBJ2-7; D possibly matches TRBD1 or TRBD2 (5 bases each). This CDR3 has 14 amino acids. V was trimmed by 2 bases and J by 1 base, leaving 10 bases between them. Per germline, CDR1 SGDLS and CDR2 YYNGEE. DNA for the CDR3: TGTGCCAGCAGCGTGGGGGACGTTTCCTACGAGCAGTACTTC. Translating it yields CASSVGDVSYEQYF. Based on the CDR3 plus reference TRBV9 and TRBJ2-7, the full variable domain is DSGVTQTPKHLITATGQRVTLRCSPRSGDLSVYWYQQSLDQGLQFLIQYYNGEERAKGNILERFSAQQFPDLHSELNLSSLELGDSALYFCASSVGDVSYEQYFGPGTRLTVT.

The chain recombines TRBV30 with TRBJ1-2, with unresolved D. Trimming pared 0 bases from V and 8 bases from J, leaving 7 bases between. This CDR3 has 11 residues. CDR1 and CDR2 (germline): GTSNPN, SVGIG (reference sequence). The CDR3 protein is CAWSVRWGYTF. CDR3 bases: TGTGCCTGGAGTGTACGTTGGGGCTACACCTTC.

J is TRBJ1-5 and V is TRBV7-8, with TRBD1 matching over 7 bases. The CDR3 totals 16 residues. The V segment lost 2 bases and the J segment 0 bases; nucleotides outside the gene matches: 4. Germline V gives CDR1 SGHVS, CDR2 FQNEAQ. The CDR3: CASSLQQGYSNQPQHF. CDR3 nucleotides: TGTGCCAGCAGCTTACAACAGGGGTATAGCAATCAGCCCCAGCATTTT.

CDR3 nucleotides: TGCGCCAGCACCCCGCGCAGGGGGGGGCGGTCCGGGGAGCTGTTTTTT. Amino acid sequence: CASTPRRGGRSGELFF. V and J are TRBV5-1 and TRBJ2-2; D assignment may be TRBD1 or TRBD2 (7 bases each). The CDR3 spans 16 residues. V lost 6 bases and J 6 bases, leaving 21 bases between the germline ends. CDR1 is SGHRS and CDR2 is YFSETQ in the germline V gene. The entire variable domain, with the rest obtained from reference TRBV5-1 and TRBJ2-2, is as follows: KAGVTQTPRYLIKTRGQQVTLSCSPISGHRSVSWYQQTPGQGLQFLFEYFSETQRNKGNFPGRFSGRQFSNSRSEMNVSTLELGDSALYLCASTPRRGGRSGELFFGEGSRLTVL.

The CDR3 loop is CASSLTCNGRAFYEQYF. As DNA, the CDR3 is TGTGCCAGCAGCTTAACGTGCAACGGGAGGGCCTTTTACGAGCAGTACTTC. V and J are TRBV11-3 and TRBJ2-7, with 8 bases that match TRBD2. This CDR3 comprises 17 residues. J was trimmed by 4 bases and V by 2 bases; bases with no gene match: 13. CDR1 is SGHNT and CDR2 is YENEEA in the germline V gene.

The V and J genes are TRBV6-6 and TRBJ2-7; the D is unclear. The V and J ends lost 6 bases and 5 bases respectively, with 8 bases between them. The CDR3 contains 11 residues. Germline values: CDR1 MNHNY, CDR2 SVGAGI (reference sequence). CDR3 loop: CASRLTNEQYF. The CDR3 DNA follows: TGTGCCAGCAGACTCACTAACGAGCAGTACTTC.

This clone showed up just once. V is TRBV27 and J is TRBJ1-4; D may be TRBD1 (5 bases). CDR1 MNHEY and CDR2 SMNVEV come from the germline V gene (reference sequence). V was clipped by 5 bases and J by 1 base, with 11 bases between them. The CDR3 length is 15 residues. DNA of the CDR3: TGTGCCAGCAGTCCGCGCCAGGGAACTAATGAAAAACTGTTTTTT. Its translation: CASSPRQGTNEKLFF.

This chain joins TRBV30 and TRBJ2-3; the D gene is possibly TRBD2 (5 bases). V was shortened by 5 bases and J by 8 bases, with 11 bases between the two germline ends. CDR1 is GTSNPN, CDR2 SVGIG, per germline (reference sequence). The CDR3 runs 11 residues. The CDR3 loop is CAWDVGSTQYF. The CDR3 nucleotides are TGTGCCTGGGACGTAGGGAGTACGCAGTATTTT.